These 13 T cell receptor beta chains were sequenced from one sample in a study of vaccination effects on CD4 cells after COVID-19. TCRdb keeps only in-frame clones here, not all; method: immunoSEQ multiplex PCR. This table has 55,000 to 70,000 clones, around four fifths appearing once. CD4+ T cells specific for antigen were expanded with viral peptide pools by the ViraFEST assay before sequencing. CD4+ T cells were isolated after around ten days of culture. Two doses of either BNT162b2 or mRNA-1273 were given to each participant. For these receptors, no antigen is known. Material: CD4+ T cells from PBMCs cultured with HCoV-OC43 spike peptides, obtained after COVID-19 vaccination. Sample subset: HCoV-OC43 spike overlapping peptide pool stimulation. These receptors were taken from a human donor who received a COVID-19 vaccine.

V usage is TRBV24-1 and J usage is TRBJ2-3; D is undetermined. The germline V gene encodes CDR1 KGHDR and CDR2 SFDVKD. The CDR3 sequence is 12 residues long. The V end was cut by 9 bases, the J end by 2 bases, with 8 bases between. The CDR3 nucleotides read TGTGCCACCGGACCAACCACAGATACGCAGTATTTT. Its protein product is CATGPTTDTQYF.

V and J are TRBV27 and TRBJ2-2; D is possibly TRBD1 (6 bases). This CDR3 has 16 amino acids. V was shortened by 3 bases and J by 1 base, with 12 bases between the two germline ends. Germline V CDR1 and CDR2: MNHEY, SMNVEV (reference sequence). The DNA of the CDR3 is TGTGCCAGCAGTTTCACAGGGATTTTGAACACCGGGGAGCTGTTTTTT. Translation: CASSFTGILNTGELFF.

The genes are TRBV18 and TRBJ1-6, with 8 positions matching TRBD1. The CDR3 has 14 amino acids. Germline assignment: CDR1 KGHSH and CDR2 LQKENI. V was pared by 6 bases and J by 9 bases, with 7 bases of the junction left unmatched. The CDR3 spells CASSQGQGGSPLHF. The CDR3 DNA follows: TGTGCCAGCTCGCAAGGACAGGGAGGTTCACCCCTCCACTTT.

The chain links TRBV5-8 to TRBJ2-3, with 7 bases lining up with TRBD2. Trimming cost V 7 bases and J 3 bases; bases outside gene matches: 14. Germline CDR1 SGHTS, CDR2 YDEGEE. This CDR3 is built from 16 residues. The CDR3, as DNA: TGTGCCAGCCCATTCCTCGGACTAGAATGGACAGATACGCAGTATTTT. Protein sequence: CASPFLGLEWTDTQYF.

The rearrangement uses TRBV4-2 and TRBJ2-7; D perhaps matches TRBD1 (5 bases). The CDR3 extends over 14 amino acids. V lost 4 bases, J lost 0 bases, and 10 bases lay in between. Germline CDR1 and CDR2: LGHNA and YNFKEQ. The CDR3 here is CASSREQGSYEQYV. CDR3 in DNA: TGTGCCAGCAGCCGCGAGCAGGGCTCCTACGAGCAGTACGTC.

V usage is TRBV2 and J usage is TRBJ2-4; 7 bases line up with TRBD1. There are 17 residues in the CDR3. The junction had 16 bases not matched to a gene; V was cut back by 7 bases and J by 4 bases. CDR1 is SNHLY, CDR2 FYNNEI, per germline. The CDR3 DNA follows: TGTGCCAGCAAAGAAGTGACCCTAGGGGGCCCTAAAAACATTCAGTACTTC. Translation: CASKEVTLGGPKNIQYF.

V gene TRBV3-1 (or the pseudogene TRBV3-2) combines with J gene TRBJ2-7, with 8 nucleotides matching TRBD1. Germline trimming cut 10 bases from V and 3 bases from J; bases unmatched to any gene: 8. CDR1 and CDR2 from the germline V gene are LGHDT and YNNKEL (reference sequence). The CDR3 sequence is 13 residues long. CDR3 DNA sequence: TGTGCCATCTCAGGGGGCGACTTCTACGAGCAGTACGTC. Translation gives CAISGGDFYEQYV.

This clone appeared a few times. This chain joins TRBV6-6 and TRBJ1-5, with 10 bases lining up with TRBD1. Per the germline V gene, CDR1 is MNHNY and CDR2 is SVGAGI (reference sequence). V was clipped by 5 bases and J by 5 bases; unmatched bases: 9. The CDR3 has 16 amino acids. This CDR3 reads CASSQTDRGGYQPQHF. The CDR3 DNA reads as TGTGCCAGCAGTCAAACGGACAGGGGGGGATATCAGCCCCAGCATTTT.

This chain connects TRBV9 to TRBJ2-7; D call uncertain. V was clipped by 10 bases and J by 7 bases, with 21 bases between them. The germline V gene encodes CDR1 SGDLS and CDR2 YYNGEE. CDR3 length: 13 residues. The CDR3 region has the DNA TGTGCCGGAAACCGAGCCCCAGCGCGGGAGCAGTACGTC. Translating gives CAGNRAPAREQYV.

The rearrangement uses TRBV27 and TRBJ2-2; weak D call: TRBD2 (6 bases). Germline V gives CDR1 MNHEY, CDR2 SMNVEV (reference sequence). Trimming removed 3 bases from V and 2 bases from J, with 7 bases in between. The CDR3 has 14 residues. Here the CDR3 reads CASSLTRNTGELFF. CDR3 nucleotide sequence: TGTGCCAGCAGTTTGACTAGAAACACCGGGGAGCTGTTTTTT.

V gene TRBV5-4 combines with J gene TRBJ1-1, with 8 bases identical to TRBD1. Germline-derived CDR1 and CDR2 are SGHNT and YYREEE (reference sequence). This CDR3 contains 15 residues. The junction had 9 bases not matched to a gene; V was cut back by 2 bases and J by 6 bases. The CDR3 DNA reads TGTGCCAGCAGCTTAAGGACAGGGATTAAGGCTGAAGCTTTCTTT. Amino acid sequence: CASSLRTGIKAEAFF.

The rearrangement joins TRBV4-1 to TRBJ1-5; perhaps TRBD1 as D (5 bases). The CDR3 is 14 amino acids. Germline V gene sequence: CDR1 MGHRA, CDR2 YSYEKL. V lost 2 bases and J 7 bases, leaving 12 bases between the germline ends. CDR3 loop: CASSQQTGAQPQHF. Here the CDR3 DNA reads TGCGCCAGCAGCCAACAAACAGGTGCCCAGCCCCAGCATTTT.

This clone was detected once. For the CDR3, the DNA is TGTGCCAGCTCACCGGCACGATCGGGTCTGGAGACCCAGTACTTC. Amino acid sequence: CASSPARSGLETQYF. The chain employs TRBV18 and TRBJ2-5; D gene uncertain. The CDR3 consists of 15 residues. The germline V gene has CDR1 KGHSH and CDR2 LQKENI. V was cut by 3 bases and J by 5 bases, with 16 bases left in between.